Detailed here is one T cell receptor (beta chain). Antigen: not known. This specimen belongs to a study of cytomegalovirus exposure and HLA in healthy donors. General study results and limits: Rare TCR sequences dominated, though some public TCRs recurred in many donors. Both high specificity and high sensitivity reportedly marked the classifier's diagnosis of cytomegalovirus status. Fewer N-insertions (relative to the roughly 610-donor mean) were reportedly seen in an Asian-associated ancestry cluster in a later analysis.

Likely unrecorded immune exposures existed in these nominally healthy donors. Both 60 Vbeta primers and 13 Jbeta primers went into the PCR. Clones were read by immunoSEQ multiplex PCR, and TCRdb kept only the in-frame ones, dropping some. The sample has roughly 250,000 clones, approximately 84% seen once; the top ten hold about 2%. The V gene end was trimmed by 3 bases and the J gene end by 4 bases; junction bases not matched to a gene: 5. The length of the CDR3 is 15 residues. CDR1 MDHEN and CDR2 SYDVKM come from the germline V gene. The TCR sequence derives from a woman aged 40 to 50 in good health and CMV-seropositive. Source material: PBMCs. The V and J genes are TRBV28 and TRBJ2-2; 7 nucleotides match TRBD2. Here the CDR3 reads CASSFGRTFTGELFF. The DNA of the CDR3 is TGTGCCAGCAGTTTCGGGAGGACCTTCACCGGGGAGCTGTTTTTT. The full variable domain, in which reference TRBV28 and TRBJ2-2 provide the parts outside the CDR3, is DVKVTQSSRYLVKRTGEKVFLECVQDMDHENMFWYRQDPGLGLRLIYFSYDVKMKEKGDIPEGYSVSREKKERFSLILESASTNQTSMYLCASSFGRTFTGELFFGEGSRLTVL.